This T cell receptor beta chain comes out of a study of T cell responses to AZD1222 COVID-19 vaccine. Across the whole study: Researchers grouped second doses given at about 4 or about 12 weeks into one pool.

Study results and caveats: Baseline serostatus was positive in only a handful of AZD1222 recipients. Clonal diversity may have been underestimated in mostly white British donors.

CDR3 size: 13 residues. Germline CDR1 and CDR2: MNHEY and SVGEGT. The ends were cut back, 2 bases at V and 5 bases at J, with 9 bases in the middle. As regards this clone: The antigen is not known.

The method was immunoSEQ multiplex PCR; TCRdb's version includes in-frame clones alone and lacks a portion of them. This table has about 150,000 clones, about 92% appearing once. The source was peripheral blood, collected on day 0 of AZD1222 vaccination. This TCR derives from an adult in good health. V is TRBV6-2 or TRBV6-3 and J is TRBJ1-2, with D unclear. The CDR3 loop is CASSYQSLYGYTF. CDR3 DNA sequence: TGTGCCAGCAGTTACCAGAGTCTGTATGGCTACACCTTC.